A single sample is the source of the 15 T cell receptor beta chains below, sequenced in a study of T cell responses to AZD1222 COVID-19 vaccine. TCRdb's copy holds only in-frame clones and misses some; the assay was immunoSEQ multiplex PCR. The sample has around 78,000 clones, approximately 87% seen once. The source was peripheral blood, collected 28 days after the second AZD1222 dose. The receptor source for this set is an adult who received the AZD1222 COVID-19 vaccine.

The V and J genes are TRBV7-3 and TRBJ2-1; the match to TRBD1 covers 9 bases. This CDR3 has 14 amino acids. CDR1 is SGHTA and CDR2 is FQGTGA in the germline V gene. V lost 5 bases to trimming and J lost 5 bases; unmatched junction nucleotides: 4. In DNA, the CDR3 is TGTGCCAGCAGCCCGAGGACAGGGGACAATGAGCAGTTCTTC. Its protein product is CASSPRTGDNEQFF.

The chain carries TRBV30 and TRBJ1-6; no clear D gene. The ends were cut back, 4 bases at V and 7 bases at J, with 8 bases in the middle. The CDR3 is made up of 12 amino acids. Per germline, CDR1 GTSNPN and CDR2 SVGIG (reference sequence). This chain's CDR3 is CAWTGYNSPLHF. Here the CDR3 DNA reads TGTGCCTGGACAGGCTACAATTCACCCCTCCACTTT.

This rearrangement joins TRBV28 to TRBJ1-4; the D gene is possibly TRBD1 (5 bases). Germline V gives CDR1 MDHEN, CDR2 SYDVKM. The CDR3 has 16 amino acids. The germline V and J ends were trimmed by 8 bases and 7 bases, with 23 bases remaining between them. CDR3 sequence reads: CASGKSSGRPGEKLFF. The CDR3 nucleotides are TGTGCCAGCGGAAAGTCCTCGGGACGGCCGGGTGAAAAACTGTTTTTT. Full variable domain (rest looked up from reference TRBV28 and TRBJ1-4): DVKVTQSSRYLVKRTGEKVFLECVQDMDHENMFWYRQDPGLGLRLIYFSYDVKMKEKGDIPEGYSVSREKKERFSLILESASTNQTSMYLCASGKSSGRPGEKLFFGSGTQLSVL.

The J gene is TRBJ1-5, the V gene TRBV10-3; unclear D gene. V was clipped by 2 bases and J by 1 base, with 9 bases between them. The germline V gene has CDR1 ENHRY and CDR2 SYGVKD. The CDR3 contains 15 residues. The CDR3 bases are TGTGCCATCAGTGAGACGCAAGTGAGCAATCAGCCCCAGCATTTT. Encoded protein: CAISETQVSNQPQHF.

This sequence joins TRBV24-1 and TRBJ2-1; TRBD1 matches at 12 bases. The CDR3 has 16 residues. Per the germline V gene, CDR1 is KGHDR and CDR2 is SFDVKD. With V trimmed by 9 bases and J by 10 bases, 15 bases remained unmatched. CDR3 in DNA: TGTGCCACCTCTCGTGACTCGGGACAGGGGGCGAGGGAGCAGTTCTTC. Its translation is CATSRDSGQGAREQFF.

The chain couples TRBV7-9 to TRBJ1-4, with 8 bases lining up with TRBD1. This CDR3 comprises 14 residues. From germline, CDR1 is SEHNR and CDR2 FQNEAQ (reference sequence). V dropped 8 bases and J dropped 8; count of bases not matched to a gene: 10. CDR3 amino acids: CASGRRGLGEKLFF. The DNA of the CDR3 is TGTGCCAGCGGTCGCAGGGGGCTAGGAGAAAAACTGTTTTTT.

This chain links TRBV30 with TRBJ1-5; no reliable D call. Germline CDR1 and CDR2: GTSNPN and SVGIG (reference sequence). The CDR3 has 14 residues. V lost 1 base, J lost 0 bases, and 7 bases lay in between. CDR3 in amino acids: CAWSASHSNQPQHF. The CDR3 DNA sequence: TGTGCCTGGAGTGCCAGCCATAGCAATCAGCCCCAGCATTTT.

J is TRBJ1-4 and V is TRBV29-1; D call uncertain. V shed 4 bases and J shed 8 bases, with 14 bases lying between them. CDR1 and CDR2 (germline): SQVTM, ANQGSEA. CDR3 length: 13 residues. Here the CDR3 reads CSVGRVGEEKLFF. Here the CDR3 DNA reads TGCAGCGTTGGTCGGGTAGGAGAAGAAAAACTGTTTTTT.

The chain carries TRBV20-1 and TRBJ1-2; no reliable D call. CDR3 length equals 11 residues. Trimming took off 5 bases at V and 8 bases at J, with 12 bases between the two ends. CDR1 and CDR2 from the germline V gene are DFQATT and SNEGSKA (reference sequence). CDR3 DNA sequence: TGCAGTGCTGACACAACATGGGGCTACACCTTC. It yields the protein CSADTTWGYTF.

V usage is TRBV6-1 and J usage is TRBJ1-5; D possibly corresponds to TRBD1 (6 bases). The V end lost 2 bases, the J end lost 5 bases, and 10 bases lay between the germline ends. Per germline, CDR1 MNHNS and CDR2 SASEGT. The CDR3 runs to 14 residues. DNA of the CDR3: TGTGCCAGCAGTGAACTCAGGGGTGATCAGCCCCAGCATTTT. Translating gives CASSELRGDQPQHF.

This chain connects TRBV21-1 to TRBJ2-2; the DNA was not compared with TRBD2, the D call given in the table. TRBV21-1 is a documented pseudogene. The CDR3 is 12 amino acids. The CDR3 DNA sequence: TGTGCCAGCAGCAACTCGACCGGGGAGCTGTTTTTT. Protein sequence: CASSNSTGELFF.

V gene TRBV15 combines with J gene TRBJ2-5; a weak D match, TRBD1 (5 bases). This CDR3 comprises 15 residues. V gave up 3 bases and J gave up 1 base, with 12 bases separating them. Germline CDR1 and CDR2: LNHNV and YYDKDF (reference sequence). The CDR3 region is CATSSTRTSQETQYF. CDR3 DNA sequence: TGTGCCACCAGCAGTACCCGGACATCCCAAGAGACCCAGTACTTC.

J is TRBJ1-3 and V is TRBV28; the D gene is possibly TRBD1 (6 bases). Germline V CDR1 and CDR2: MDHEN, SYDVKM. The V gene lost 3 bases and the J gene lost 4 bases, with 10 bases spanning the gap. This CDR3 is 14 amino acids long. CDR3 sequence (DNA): TGTGCCAGCAGTTTTCAGGGGATCGGAAACACCATATATTTT. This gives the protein CASSFQGIGNTIYF.

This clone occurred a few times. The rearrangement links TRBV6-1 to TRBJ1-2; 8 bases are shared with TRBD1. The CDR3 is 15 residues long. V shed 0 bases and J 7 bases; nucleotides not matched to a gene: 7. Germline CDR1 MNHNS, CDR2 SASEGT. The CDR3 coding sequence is TGTGCCAGCAGTGAAGCGTGGCAGGGGGCGCGTGGCTACACCTTC. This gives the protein CASSEAWQGARGYTF.

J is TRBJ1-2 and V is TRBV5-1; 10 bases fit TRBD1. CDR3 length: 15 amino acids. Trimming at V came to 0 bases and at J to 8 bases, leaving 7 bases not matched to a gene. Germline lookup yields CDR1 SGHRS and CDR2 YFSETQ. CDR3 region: CASSLVGTGEEGYTF. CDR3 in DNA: TGCGCCAGCAGCTTGGTAGGGACAGGGGAGGAAGGCTACACCTTC. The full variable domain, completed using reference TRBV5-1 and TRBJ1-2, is KAGVTQTPRYLIKTRGQQVTLSCSPISGHRSVSWYQQTPGQGLQFLFEYFSETQRNKGNFPGRFSGRQFSNSRSEMNVSTLELGDSALYLCASSLVGTGEEGYTFGSGTRLTVV.